The 27 T cell receptor beta chains below all came from one sample that was sequenced in a study of OX40 agonist ivuxolimab in advanced cancers. Measured with immunoSEQ multiplex PCR; TCRdb has only the in-frame clones, and not every one. The sample includes over 75,000 clones, 92% of them seen just once. The material was CD4+ or CD8+ T cells sorted from blood, obtained in a trial of the OX40 agonist ivuxolimab. The receptors here all came from an adult with an advanced solid tumor such as melanoma, head and neck, liver or kidney cancer.

The rearrangement uses TRBV18 and TRBJ1-1; D gene uncertain. Trimming shortened V by 0 bases and J by 4 bases, and 15 bases separated the two germline ends. CDR3 size: 16 residues. Germline V gives CDR1 KGHSH, CDR2 LQKENI. DNA for the CDR3: TGTGCCAGCTCACCACCCGGGCAGAACCCCTCCACTGAAGCTTTCTTT. It translates to CASSPPGQNPSTEAFF.

This clone turned up a few times. The rearrangement links TRBV29-1 to TRBJ1-1; D possibly corresponds to TRBD1 (5 bases). The CDR3 contains 14 residues. V lost 5 bases and J lost 4, with 17 bases in between. CDR1 and CDR2 (germline): SQVTM, ANQGSEA. The CDR3 region has the DNA TGCAGCGTTAGGGGACTAGGAGGGGCCACTGAAGCTTTCTTT. Its translation: CSVRGLGGATEAFF.

This chain joins TRBV6-6 and TRBJ2-7; TRBD1 aligns across 7 bases. V was pared by 6 bases and J by 4 bases, with 6 bases of the junction left unmatched. The CDR3 consists of 13 residues. Germline CDR1 is MNHNY and CDR2 is SVGAGI (reference sequence). The CDR3 is CASRPTQGYEQYF. The DNA for the CDR3 is TGTGCCAGCAGACCCACACAGGGGTACGAGCAGTACTTC.

The chain links TRBV29-1 to TRBJ1-2; no clear D gene. Germline V gene sequence: CDR1 SQVTM, CDR2 ANQGSEA. Trimming cost V 4 bases and J 1 base, with 7 bases left between them. This CDR3 is 12 amino acids long. The CDR3 DNA is TGCAGCGTTGCGGACTTTAACTATGGCTACACCTTC. The encoded protein is CSVADFNYGYTF.

The chain uses TRBV5-1 and TRBJ2-2, with no clear D. This CDR3 spans 16 amino acids. Germline CDR1 is SGHRS and CDR2 is YFSETQ. V shed 0 bases and J shed 2 bases, with 11 bases lying between them. CDR3 loop: CASSLGYRPNTGELFF. The DNA of the CDR3 is TGCGCCAGCAGCTTGGGGTACAGACCTAACACCGGGGAGCTGTTTTTT. The whole variable domain, remainder taken from reference TRBV5-1 and TRBJ2-2, is KAGVTQTPRYLIKTRGQQVTLSCSPISGHRSVSWYQQTPGQGLQFLFEYFSETQRNKGNFPGRFSGRQFSNSRSEMNVSTLELGDSALYLCASSLGYRPNTGELFFGEGSRLTVL.

The rearrangement links TRBV5-6 to TRBJ2-3; 9 nucleotides agree with TRBD2. Per the germline V gene, CDR1 is SGHDT and CDR2 is YYEEEE. This CDR3 has 16 amino acids. Trimming took 3 bases from V and 8 from J; bases not matched to a gene: 13. The CDR3: CASSWSPGLATLTQYF. The CDR3 nucleotides read TGTGCCAGCAGCTGGTCCCCGGGACTAGCAACTCTTACGCAGTATTTT.

The sample holds one count of this clone. The rearrangement links TRBV18 to TRBJ2-3, with a tentative D call TRBD1 (5 bases). This CDR3 spans 14 amino acids. Germline V gives CDR1 KGHSH, CDR2 LQKENI. V was trimmed by 3 bases and J by 2 bases, leaving 9 bases between them. In DNA form, the CDR3 reads TGTGCCAGCTCACCGCGACAGACCACAGATACGCAGTATTTT. Encoded protein: CASSPRQTTDTQYF.

This chain connects TRBV15 to TRBJ2-3; D gene uncertain. The CDR3 is 15 amino acids. Trimming pared 0 bases from V and 6 bases from J, leaving 13 bases between. Germline loops: CDR1 LNHNV, CDR2 YYDKDF (reference sequence). The DNA for the CDR3 is TGTGCCACCAGCAGAGAACGGTCCTCTGTTGATACGCAGTATTTT. Protein: CATSRERSSVDTQYF. Based on the CDR3 plus reference TRBV15 and TRBJ2-3, the full variable domain is DAMVIQNPRYQVTQFGKPVTLSCSQTLNHNVMYWYQQKSSQAPKLLFHYYDKDFNNEADTPDNFQSRRPNTSFCFLDIRSPGLGDTAMYLCATSRERSSVDTQYFGPGTRLTVL.

The chain's CDR3 is CASSTTDRASNEQFF. The CDR3 nucleotides are TGTGCCAGTAGTACCACGGACAGGGCTAGCAATGAGCAGTTCTTC. J is TRBJ2-1 and V is TRBV19, with 8 bases identical to TRBD1. Germline V gives CDR1 LNHDA, CDR2 SQIVND (reference sequence). Germline trimming cut 4 bases from V and 6 bases from J; bases unmatched to any gene: 8. The length of the CDR3 is 15 residues.

Turning to this clone: A read error may produce the germline difference seen at one junction end. The chain links TRBV7-7 to TRBJ2-1; 7 positions agree with TRBD2. The CDR3 spans 16 residues. Germline V gives CDR1 SSHAT, CDR2 FNYEAQ (reference sequence). The CDR3 coding sequence is TGTGCTAGCAGCTTAAGGGCCGGGACTACCTCCCGGGAGCAGTTCTTC. Translated: CASSLRAGTTSREQFF.

This chain connects TRBV2 to TRBJ2-1; TRBD1 matches at 9 bases. Germline CDR1 and CDR2: SNHLY and FYNNEI. This CDR3 comprises 12 residues. With 8 bases clipped from V and 10 bases from J, the junction kept 6 bases outside the gene matches. The CDR3 protein is CASGTGLREQFF. The CDR3 region has the DNA TGTGCCAGCGGGACAGGGCTTCGGGAGCAGTTCTTC.

V is TRBV7-9 and J is TRBJ1-6, with a tentative D call TRBD1 (5 bases). The V gene lost 8 bases and the J gene lost 15 bases, with 17 bases spanning the gap. Germline loops: CDR1 SEHNR, CDR2 FQNEAQ (reference sequence). CDR3 length: 12 residues. Here the CDR3 reads CASGDLGSVLHF. In nucleotides, the CDR3 is TGTGCCAGCGGGGACCTGGGGTCGGTCCTCCACTTT.

This chain joins TRBV5-1 and TRBJ1-2; D is ambiguous. CDR1 SGHRS and CDR2 YFSETQ come from the germline V gene. The V gene lost 4 bases and the J gene lost 8 bases, with 12 bases spanning the gap. The CDR3 loop spans 12 amino acids. The CDR3 DNA follows: TGCGCCAGCAGCCTGGCAGGTGAGGGCTACACCTTC. Its protein is CASSLAGEGYTF.

The V gene is TRBV5-1, the J gene TRBJ1-5; TRBD1 matches 9 bases. V lost 0 bases, J lost 6 bases, and 7 bases stayed unmatched. In germline, CDR1 is SGHRS, CDR2 YFSETQ. This CDR3 contains 16 residues. The DNA for the CDR3 is TGCGCCAGCAGCTTGGAGGGGACAGGGAAAGGTCAGCCCCAGCATTTT. Translated, it gives CASSLEGTGKGQPQHF.

The chain couples TRBV19 to TRBJ1-5, with no clear D. Germline V gene sequence: CDR1 LNHDA, CDR2 SQIVND (reference sequence). The CDR3 covers 12 residues. Trimming removed 3 bases at V and 5 bases at J, with 5 bases between. The CDR3: CASSIFDQPQHF. CDR3 sequence (DNA): TGTGCCAGTAGTATTTTTGATCAGCCCCAGCATTTT.

V usage is TRBV30 and J usage is TRBJ1-1; D gene ambiguous. V was cut by 2 bases and J by 0 bases, with 7 bases left in between. The germline gives CDR1 GTSNPN, CDR2 SVGIG (reference sequence). The CDR3 covers 13 residues. CDR3 protein: CAWSSRLNTEAFF. The CDR3 nucleotides read TGTGCCTGGAGTTCCAGATTGAACACTGAAGCTTTCTTT.

The rearrangement uses TRBV30 and TRBJ2-6; a weak D match, TRBD1 (5 bases). The CDR3 contains 15 residues. The V gene lost 2 bases and the J gene lost 0 bases, with 8 bases spanning the gap. Germline CDR1 is GTSNPN and CDR2 is SVGIG (reference sequence). CDR3 region: CAWSPGYSGANVLTF. The CDR3 bases are TGTGCCTGGAGTCCAGGGTACTCTGGGGCCAACGTCCTGACTTTC.

This clone has more than one count but fewer than ten. The V call is TRBV28, the J call TRBJ1-2, with 7 bases identical to TRBD1. V lost 4 bases to trimming and J lost 4 bases; unmatched junction nucleotides: 12. The CDR3 runs 16 residues. Germline-derived CDR1 and CDR2 are MDHEN and SYDVKM. Here the CDR3 reads CASSSNPGGGTYGYTF. The DNA for the CDR3 is TGTGCCAGCAGTTCAAACCCAGGGGGAGGAACCTATGGCTACACCTTC.

This rearrangement joins TRBV28 to TRBJ2-7; TRBD1 might be the D (7 bases). This CDR3 has 16 residues. Germline V gene lookup returns CDR1 MDHEN and CDR2 SYDVKM. V was shortened by 7 bases and J by 1 base, with 20 bases between the two germline ends. The CDR3 is CASTPGGSSESYEQYF. The DNA of the CDR3 is TGTGCCAGCACCCCAGGGGGTTCTAGCGAGTCCTACGAGCAGTACTTC.

CDR3 loop: CASRELGPSTEAFF. The CDR3 coding sequence is TGTGCCAGCAGGGAACTAGGACCGTCCACTGAAGCTTTCTTT. The chain recombines TRBV6-6 with TRBJ1-1, with D unresolved. The CDR3 sequence is 14 residues long. The germline V gene has CDR1 MNHNY and CDR2 SVGAGI (reference sequence). V was pared by 6 bases and J by 4 bases, with 15 bases between.

The table lists this clone with a count of one. The DNA of the CDR3 is TGTGCCAGCAGCTCCGAGGAGGGGCTGGCGCAGTATTTT. This gives the protein CASSSEEGLAQYF. The chain employs TRBV7-2 and TRBJ2-3; D perhaps matches TRBD2 (6 bases). V was shortened by 4 bases and J by 10 bases, with 15 bases between the two germline ends. In germline, CDR1 is SGHTA, CDR2 FQGNSA. This CDR3 has 13 amino acids.

This clone was observed a single time. This chain uses TRBV18 with TRBJ1-3; a weak D match, TRBD1 (6 bases). This CDR3 contains 15 residues. Germline values: CDR1 KGHSH, CDR2 LQKENI. V was pared by 0 bases and J by 7 bases, with 13 bases between. The CDR3 sequence is CASSPPGQYGNTIYF. CDR3 DNA: TGTGCCAGCTCACCACCCGGACAGTACGGGAACACCATATATTTT.

The gene calls are TRBV5-1 and TRBJ2-1, with 8 bases lining up with TRBD1. This CDR3 has 15 residues. V shed 5 bases and J 6 bases; nucleotides not matched to a gene: 10. CDR1 is SGHRS, CDR2 YFSETQ, per germline. CDR3 sequence reads: CASRSSTGVLNEQFF. CDR3 nucleotides: TGCGCCAGCAGAAGTTCGACAGGGGTGCTCAATGAGCAGTTCTTC. Based on the CDR3 plus reference TRBV5-1 and TRBJ2-1, the full variable domain is KAGVTQTPRYLIKTRGQQVTLSCSPISGHRSVSWYQQTPGQGLQFLFEYFSETQRNKGNFPGRFSGRQFSNSRSEMNVSTLELGDSALYLCASRSSTGVLNEQFFGPGTRLTVL.

In nucleotides, the CDR3 is TGTGCCAGCAGCTTAGGGTCTCAGCTTAATTCACCCCTCCACTTT. Translating it yields CASSLGSQLNSPLHF. V and J are TRBV7-9 and TRBJ1-6; D is unclear. This CDR3 comprises 15 residues. Germline V gene sequence: CDR1 SEHNR, CDR2 FQNEAQ (reference sequence). Trimming removed 1 base from V and 6 bases from J, with 10 bases in between. Filled out from reference TRBV7-9 and TRBJ1-6, the complete variable domain reads DTGVSQNPRHKITKRGQNVTFRCDPISEHNRLYWYRQTLGQGPEFLTYFQNEAQLEKSRLLSDRFSAERPKGSFSTLEIQRTEQGDSAMYLCASSLGSQLNSPLHFGNGTRLTVT.

This rearrangement joins TRBV5-1 to TRBJ1-1; TRBD1 might be the D (6 bases). V lost 4 bases, J lost 0 bases, and 16 bases lay in between. The CDR3 is made up of 16 amino acids. Germline V gene sequence: CDR1 SGHRS, CDR2 YFSETQ. The CDR3 spells CASSAGGPEMNTEAFF. DNA for the CDR3: TGCGCCAGCAGCGCTGGGGGCCCAGAGATGAACACTGAAGCTTTCTTT.

The genes are TRBV28 and TRBJ2-7; 9 nucleotides match TRBD1. Looked up from germline, CDR1 is MDHEN and CDR2 is SYDVKM. This CDR3 comprises 13 residues. V shed 8 bases, J shed 4 bases, and the junction held 6 bases outside the gene matches. The CDR3 DNA reads as TGTGCCAGCTTACAGGGGGCCCAATACGAGCAGTACTTC. Encoded protein: CASLQGAQYEQYF.

In DNA, the CDR3 is TGCGCCAGCAGCCCTGGGGACAGGGGGCCTCAGTACTTC. Translating it yields CASSPGDRGPQYF. The chain recombines TRBV4-1 with TRBJ2-5, with 12 positions matching TRBD1. Losses at the gene ends were 4 bases for V and 11 bases for J; bases not matched to a gene: 5. This CDR3 is built from 13 residues. Per the germline V gene, CDR1 is MGHRA and CDR2 is YSYEKL.